This entry concerns a single T cell receptor (beta chain). The data were obtained in a study of blood T cell repertoires in COVID-19. At the level of the study: T cells, B-cell-depleted T cells, or PBMCs provided the cDNA or gDNA that served as material.

CDR3 size: 14 residues. In germline, CDR1 is GTSNPN, CDR2 SVGIG (reference sequence). V was cut by 4 bases and J by 5 bases, with 17 bases left in between. Authors' analysis steps: Quantification of nucleated cells was approximated via reference gene primer amplification. The assay was immunoSEQ multiplex PCR, and TCRdb's table has in-frame clones only and misses some. D and trimming were read from the DNA, whereas the V and J calls and clone size are those reported in that table. Here the sample spans about 260,000 clones, 70% to 90% being singletons. The V call is TRBV30, the J call TRBJ1-1; perhaps TRBD1 as D (6 bases). The sequence was obtained from a human donor in a cohort sampled during active COVID-19. Sequencing input: peripheral blood. In nucleotides, the CDR3 is TGTGCCTGGACCCTCGGGGGGGCTCAGACTGAAGCTTTCTTT. It yields the protein CAWTLGGAQTEAFF.